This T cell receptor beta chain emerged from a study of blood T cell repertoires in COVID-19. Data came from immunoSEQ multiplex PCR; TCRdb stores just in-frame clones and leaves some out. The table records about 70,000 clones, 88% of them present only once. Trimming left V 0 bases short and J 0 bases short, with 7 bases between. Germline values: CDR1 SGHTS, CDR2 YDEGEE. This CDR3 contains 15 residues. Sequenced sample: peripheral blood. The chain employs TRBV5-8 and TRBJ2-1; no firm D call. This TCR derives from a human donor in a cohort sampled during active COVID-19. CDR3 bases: TGTGCCAGCAGCTTGGGGCGGAGCTCCTACAATGAGCAGTTCTTC. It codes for CASSLGRSSYNEQFF.